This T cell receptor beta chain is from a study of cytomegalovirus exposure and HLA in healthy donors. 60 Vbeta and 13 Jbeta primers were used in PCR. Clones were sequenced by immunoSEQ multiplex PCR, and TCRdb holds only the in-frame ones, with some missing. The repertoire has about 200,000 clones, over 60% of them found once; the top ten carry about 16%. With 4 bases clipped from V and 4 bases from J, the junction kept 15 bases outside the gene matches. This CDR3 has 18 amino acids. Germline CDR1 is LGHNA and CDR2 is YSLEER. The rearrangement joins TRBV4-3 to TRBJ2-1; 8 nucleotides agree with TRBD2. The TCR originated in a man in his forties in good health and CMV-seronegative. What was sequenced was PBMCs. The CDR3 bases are TGCGCCAGCAGCCTCCTGAGGGGACGCGGGGGGCCGTACAATGAGCAGTTCTTC. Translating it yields CASSLLRGRGGPYNEQFF.